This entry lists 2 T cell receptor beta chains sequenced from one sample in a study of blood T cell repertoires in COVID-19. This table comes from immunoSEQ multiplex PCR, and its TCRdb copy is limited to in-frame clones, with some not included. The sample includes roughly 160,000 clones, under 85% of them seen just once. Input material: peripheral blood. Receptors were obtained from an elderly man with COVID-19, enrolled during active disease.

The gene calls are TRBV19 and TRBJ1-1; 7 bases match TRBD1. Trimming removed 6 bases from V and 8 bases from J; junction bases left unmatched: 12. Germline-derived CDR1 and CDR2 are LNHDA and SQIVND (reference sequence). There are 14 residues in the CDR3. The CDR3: CASSTPPGQQEAFF. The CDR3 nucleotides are TGTGCCAGTAGCACCCCTCCGGGACAGCAAGAAGCTTTCTTT.

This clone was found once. The CDR3 DNA is TGTGCCAGCAGCGCAGGGGGCATACCCCCTGAAGCTTTCTTT. As protein: CASSAGGIPPEAFF. The V gene is TRBV6-5, the J gene TRBJ1-1; 8 positions match TRBD1. The germline CDR1 and CDR2 sequences are MNHEY and SVGAGI. Trimming removed 6 bases from V and 6 bases from J; junction bases left unmatched: 9. The CDR3 totals 14 residues.